This passage covers 19 T cell receptor beta chains from one sample sequenced in a study of cytotoxic CD8 clonotypes in ibrutinib-treated CLL. Generated by immunoSEQ multiplex PCR, the TCRdb table keeps only in-frame clones and is missing some. The sample records fewer than 35,000 clones, around two thirds being singletons. The sequenced sample was PBMCs, obtained after 24 months of ibrutinib treatment. Source of these receptors: a human donor with chronic lymphocytic leukemia.

The chain uses TRBV27 and TRBJ1-2; 12 bases map to TRBD1. The CDR3 contains 13 residues. J was trimmed by 6 bases and V by 10 bases; bases with no gene match: 6. Germline CDR1 reads MNHEY; CDR2 reads SMNVEV (reference sequence). The CDR3 nucleotides are TGTGCCACACGGGACAGGGGGCGGGATGGCTACACCTTC. Its protein is CATRDRGRDGYTF.

The rearrangement links TRBV28 to TRBJ2-7; D unclear. Per the germline V gene, CDR1 is MDHEN and CDR2 is SYDVKM. V was shortened by 2 bases and J by 9 bases, with 14 bases between the two germline ends. The CDR3 loop spans 13 amino acids. The CDR3 loop is CASSLDGVIRQYF. As DNA, the CDR3 is TGTGCCAGCAGTTTAGATGGGGTAATTCGGCAGTACTTC.

V and J are TRBV5-1 and TRBJ2-1; D is perhaps TRBD2 (5 bases). Germline V gives CDR1 SGHRS, CDR2 YFSETQ. Trimming pared 0 bases from V and 0 bases from J, leaving 7 bases between. The CDR3 consists of 15 residues. The CDR3 loop is CASSLAGSSYNEQFF. The CDR3 bases are TGCGCCAGCAGCTTGGCTGGGAGCTCCTACAATGAGCAGTTCTTC.

This clone was found once. The J gene is TRBJ1-6, the V gene TRBV28; 10 nucleotides agree with TRBD1. This CDR3 comprises 17 residues. The germline V gene encodes CDR1 MDHEN and CDR2 SYDVKM. V dropped 5 bases and J dropped 5; count of bases not matched to a gene: 9. The CDR3 loop is CASSVGTGANNNSPLHF. The CDR3, as DNA: TGTGCCAGCAGTGTCGGGACAGGGGCAAACAATAATTCACCCCTCCACTTT.

The rearrangement links TRBV5-1 to TRBJ2-5, with a possible D match to TRBD2 (6 bases). Germline V gives CDR1 SGHRS, CDR2 YFSETQ. The CDR3 consists of 14 residues. Deletions cut 4 bases from V and 8 bases from J, with 18 bases between. The DNA of the CDR3 is TGCGCCAGCAGCCTGGCGGGGCCCCAGGGCACCCAGTACTTC. Protein sequence: CASSLAGPQGTQYF.

Only a few counts were recorded for this clone. The chain joins TRBV5-4 to TRBJ2-6; no clear D. The CDR3 covers 13 residues. The V end lost 4 bases, the J end lost 0 bases, and 2 bases lay between the germline ends. The V gene's germline CDR1 is SGHNT and CDR2 YYREEE (reference sequence). The CDR3 coding sequence is TGTGCCAGCAGCGACTCTGGGGCCAACGTCCTGACTTTC. Its translation is CASSDSGANVLTF.

This chain connects TRBV28 to TRBJ1-2; 11 bases are shared with TRBD1. Trimming removed 6 bases from V and 1 base from J; junction bases left unmatched: 4. Germline loops: CDR1 MDHEN, CDR2 SYDVKM. This CDR3 region has 15 residues. As DNA, the CDR3 is TGTGCCAGCAGCCCCGGGACAGGGGGTAACTATGGCTACACCTTC. Translation: CASSPGTGGNYGYTF.

J is TRBJ2-5 and V is TRBV2; TRBD2 is a possible D gene (5 bases). Germline assignment: CDR1 SNHLY and CDR2 FYNNEI. Trimming left V 7 bases short and J 5 bases short, with 11 bases between. CDR3 length equals 12 residues. As DNA, the CDR3 is TGTGCCAGCAAACTAGTTTGGGAGACCCAGTACTTC. It is translated as CASKLVWETQYF.

The chain employs TRBV4-2 and TRBJ2-5, with 8 positions matching TRBD2. V lost 1 base, J lost 1 base, and 17 bases stayed unmatched. CDR1 and CDR2 from the germline V gene are LGHNA and YNFKEQ. There are 20 residues in the CDR3. The DNA of the CDR3 is TGTGCCAGCAGCCAAGTGATGGTTACGGCGGGTGCGGGGGGCCAAGAGACCCAGTACTTC. Encoded protein: CASSQVMVTAGAGGQETQYF.

V gene TRBV6-5 combines with J gene TRBJ2-2; D remains ambiguous. The CDR3 length is 14 residues. CDR1 MNHEY and CDR2 SVGAGI come from the germline V gene. Between the trimmed V and J ends, which lost 5 bases and 0 bases, there was a span of 7 bases. The chain's CDR3 is CASSDEANTGELFF. The CDR3 coding sequence is TGTGCCAGCAGTGACGAGGCGAACACCGGGGAGCTGTTTTTT.

This clone was detected a few times. The chain uses TRBV7-8 and TRBJ2-1; TRBD2 matches 8 bases. Germline loops: CDR1 SGHVS, CDR2 FQNEAQ. The CDR3 is 13 residues long. The CDR3, as DNA: TGTGCACCGGGGGGGAGGGGATGTGATGAGCAGTTCTTC. Translating it yields CAPGGRGCDEQFF.

This clone has more than one count but fewer than ten. The chain joins TRBV12-5 to TRBJ2-7, with 9 bases matching TRBD1. The CDR3 length is 17 residues. Germline V gives CDR1 LGHNT, CDR2 FRNRAP. V shed 1 base, J shed 2 bases, and the junction held 9 bases outside the gene matches. The CDR3, as DNA: TGTGCTAGTGGTTTGGAGAGCGGGACAGGGATTCCCTACGAGCAGTACTTC. The encoded protein is CASGLESGTGIPYEQYF.

The rearrangement uses TRBV7-2 and TRBJ2-7; D is ambiguous. Trimming took 0 bases from V and 6 from J, leaving 9 bases between them. Germline loops: CDR1 SGHTA, CDR2 FQGNSA. This CDR3 is 13 amino acids long. The CDR3 DNA is TGTGCCAGCAGCTTAGCGTGGGGTACCGAGCAGTACTTC. It translates to CASSLAWGTEQYF.

At least ten counts were recorded for this clone. V usage is TRBV6-5 and J usage is TRBJ2-2; maybe TRBD2 (6 bases). Germline assignment: CDR1 MNHEY and CDR2 SVGAGI. Trimming stripped 5 bases from V and 6 bases from J, with 13 bases between. This CDR3 is 14 amino acids long. Here the CDR3 DNA reads TGTGCCAGCAGTAACACGGGACTTTCCGGGGAGCTGTTTTTT. Its translation: CASSNTGLSGELFF.

By share of the sample, this clone is large (0.1 to 1%). V gene TRBV19 combines with J gene TRBJ1-5; 10 bases align to TRBD1. V gave up 9 bases and J gave up 5 bases; unmatched junction bases: 7. CDR3 length equals 14 residues. Germline CDR1 and CDR2: LNHDA and SQIVND (reference sequence). The CDR3 DNA reads TGTGCCAGCGGACAGGGGGATGTAGATCAGCCCCAGCATTTT. Its translation is CASGQGDVDQPQHF.

This chain joins TRBV29-1 and TRBJ2-2; D is unclear. The CDR3 contains 14 residues. Germline V CDR1 and CDR2: SQVTM, ANQGSEA. V dropped 8 bases and J dropped 0 bases, with 13 bases sitting between them. The CDR3 coding sequence is TGCAGCATTAGCCCCTCCGCGAACACCGGGGAGCTGTTTTTT. Its protein product is CSISPSANTGELFF.

The genes are TRBV16 and TRBJ2-6; D is unresolved. Looked up from germline, CDR1 is KGHSY and CDR2 is FQNENV. Trimming took off 5 bases at V and 12 bases at J, with 17 bases between the two ends. This CDR3 is built from 14 residues. The CDR3 protein is CASSLQMVPVVLTF. Here the CDR3 DNA reads TGTGCCAGCAGCTTACAAATGGTCCCTGTCGTCCTGACTTTC.

V usage is TRBV7-2 and J usage is TRBJ2-1, with D possibly TRBD1 on 6 matching bases. This CDR3 is built from 15 residues. Germline CDR1 and CDR2: SGHTA and FQGNSA. The V end was cut by 1 base, the J end by 7 bases, with 14 bases between. The CDR3 spells CASSLDHLQGNEQFF. The CDR3 DNA reads as TGTGCCAGCAGCTTAGACCACCTCCAGGGGAATGAGCAGTTCTTC.

In its sample, this clone was seen once. The chain couples TRBV21-1 to TRBJ2-7; the table's D call TRBD1 went unverified against the DNA. TRBV21-1 is a pseudogene segment. The length of the CDR3 is 16 residues. Written as DNA, the CDR3 is TGTGCCAGCAGCGTAAAGGAGACAGGGACAAGCTACGAGCAGTACTTC. Translation: CASSVKETGTSYEQYF.